The 2 T cell receptor beta chains presented below share a single source sample, sequenced in a study of regulatory T cells in long-lasting Graves disease (dated by TCRdb to the early 2020s). The time point label, as the study defines it: persistent/refractory GD, antithyroid drugs over 5 years with positive TRAb. For both TCR sequencing and RNA sequencing, RNA was extracted from PBMCs using TRIzol. Library preparation used multiplex PCR. The sequencing machine was an Illumina HiSeq 4000. CDR3 regions were amplified by Arm-PCR with iRepertoire HTBI primers to construct TCR beta libraries. The public reads were run again by TCRdb, first through fastp at Q25 and then through MiXCR, and only productive beta chains were kept. For every CDR3 protein sequence, its rows merge into one entry that carries the most common genes and DNA. The sample records around 400,000 distinct CDR3 sequences, approximately 22% of which are singletons. The ten largest clones add up to roughly an eighth of the sample.

Material: peripheral blood mononuclear cells (PBMCs), obtained when the disease was refractory, from a patient treated with antithyroid drugs. These receptor sequences come from a female donor with Graves disease.

This clonotype appeared many times. The chain employs TRBV28 and TRBJ1-5; D is unresolved. V shed 10 bases and J shed 9 bases, with 16 bases lying between them. The CDR3 runs 12 residues. Germline assignment: CDR1 MDHEN and CDR2 SYDVKM. The CDR3: CATHTGGMPQHF. The CDR3 bases are TGTGCCACCCACACGGGAGGCATGCCCCAGCATTTT.

In regard to this clonotype: The germline gene is not matched at one end of the junction; a read error may be the cause. V is TRBV6-4 and J is TRBJ1-3; D not certain. The length of the CDR3 is 18 residues. CDR1 and CDR2 (germline): MRHNA, SNTAGT. The CDR3 nucleotides are TGTGCCAGCAGTTACTCGATGATAGGGATCGGCAGAGAAAACACCATATATTTT. Protein sequence: CASSYSMIGIGRENTIYF.